A single T cell receptor beta chain is shown here with its context. This entry is derived from a study of shared clonotypes between healthy human individuals. Profiling relied on immunoSEQ multiplex PCR, and the TCRdb table lists in-frame clones only, not all of them. The sample includes over 95,000 clones, around two thirds of them seen just once. The TCR was taken from a woman in her 30s in good health. Sequencing input: memory CD8+ T cells sorted from blood. The subset: CD45RO+ cells pooled with CCR7-negative TemRA cells.

CDR3 DNA: TGTGCCAGTAGTATTGAGGGCTGGGATGAGCAGTTCTTC. It codes for CASSIEGWDEQFF. This rearrangement joins TRBV19 to TRBJ2-1, with a possible D match to TRBD2 (5 bases). This CDR3 has 13 residues. In germline, CDR1 is LNHDA, CDR2 SQIVND (reference sequence). With 3 bases removed from V and 8 bases from J, the gap between germline ends came to 11 bases. The full variable domain, rest sourced from reference TRBV19 and TRBJ2-1, is DGGITQSPKYLFRKEGQNVTLSCEQNLNHDAMYWYRQDPGQGLRLIYYSQIVNDFQKGDIAEGYSVSREKKESFPLTVTSAQKNPTAFYLCASSIEGWDEQFFGPGTRLTVL.